This T cell receptor (beta chain) was retrieved from a study of cytomegalovirus exposure and HLA in healthy donors. Study findings and constraints: In a later analysis, the majority of CMV-associated beta chains seemingly showed HLA restriction. In a later analysis, at a false discovery rate of 0.05, roughly 17,000 TCR beta sequences matched HLA alleles. Common viral pathogens seemed, in a later analysis, to connect with several of the most significant clusters.

The PCR had 60 Vbeta and 13 Jbeta primers. Sequenced by immunoSEQ multiplex PCR; TCRdb stores in-frame clones only, minus some. The sample carries about 120,000 clones, 81% recorded once. As concerns this clone: Its antigen remains unidentified.

The germline gives CDR1 SGHKS, CDR2 YYEKEE (reference sequence). V was clipped by 4 bases and J by 4 bases; unmatched bases: 2. This CDR3 has 13 residues. This receptor was taken from a woman aged 35 to 49 in good health and CMV-seronegative. The sample comprised PBMCs. The chain employs TRBV5-5 and TRBJ2-7; TRBD2 aligns across 10 bases. The CDR3 region has the DNA TGTGCCAGCAGCGGGGGACTAGCGTACGAGCAGTACTTC. Residues: CASSGGLAYEQYF.